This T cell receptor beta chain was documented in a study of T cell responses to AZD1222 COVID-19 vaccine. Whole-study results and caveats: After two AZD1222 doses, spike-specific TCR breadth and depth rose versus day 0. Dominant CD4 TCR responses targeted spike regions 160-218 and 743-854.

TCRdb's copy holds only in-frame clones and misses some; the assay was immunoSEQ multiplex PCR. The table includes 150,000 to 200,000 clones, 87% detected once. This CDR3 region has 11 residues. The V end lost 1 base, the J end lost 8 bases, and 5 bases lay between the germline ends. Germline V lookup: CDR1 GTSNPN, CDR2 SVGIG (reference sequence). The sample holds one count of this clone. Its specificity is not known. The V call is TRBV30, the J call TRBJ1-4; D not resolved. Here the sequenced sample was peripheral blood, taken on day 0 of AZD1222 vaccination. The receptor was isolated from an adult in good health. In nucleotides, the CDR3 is TGTGCCTGGAGTGAAGCCGAAAAACTGTTTTTT. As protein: CAWSEAEKLFF. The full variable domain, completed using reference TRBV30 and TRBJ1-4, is SQTIHQWPATLVQPVGSPLSLECTVEGTSNPNLYWYRQAAGRGLQLLFYSVGIGQISSEVPQNLSASRPQDRQFILSSKKLLLSDSGFYLCAWSEAEKLFFGSGTQLSVL.